These 9 T cell receptor beta chains were sequenced from one sample in a study of T cell responses to AZD1222 COVID-19 vaccine. Assay used: immunoSEQ multiplex PCR; TCRdb lists only in-frame clones, some missing. The repertoire holds roughly 100,000 clones, with about nine tenths as singletons. Sequenced here: peripheral blood, sampled on day 0 of AZD1222 vaccination. These receptors all come from an adult in good health.

The rearrangement uses TRBV5-6 and TRBJ2-2; D is ambiguous. Per germline, CDR1 SGHDT and CDR2 YYEEEE. Trimming shortened V by 1 base and J by 6 bases, and 7 bases separated the two germline ends. The length of the CDR3 is 13 residues. CDR3 DNA: TGTGCCAGCAGCTTGTCTCGAGCCGGGGAGCTGTTTTTT. This encodes CASSLSRAGELFF.

The chain has TRBV30 and TRBJ1-1, with D possibly matching TRBD1 (6 bases). The CDR3 consists of 13 residues. Germline CDR1 GTSNPN, CDR2 SVGIG (reference sequence). V was shortened by 3 bases and J by 6 bases, with 14 bases between the two germline ends. The CDR3 bases are TGTGCCTGGAGGGTAGGGGGGAGGTCTGAAGCTTTCTTT. Protein sequence: CAWRVGGRSEAFF.

The chain combines TRBV5-1 with TRBJ2-5, with 11 bases that match TRBD2. J gave up 4 bases and V 3 bases, and 5 bases lay outside the gene matches. The CDR3 totals 15 residues. Per germline, CDR1 SGHRS and CDR2 YFSETQ. CDR3 sequence (DNA): TGCGCCAGCAGCTCCTCTCTAGCGGGAGGAGAGACCCAGTACTTC. Translation: CASSSSLAGGETQYF.

The chain recombines TRBV4-1 with TRBJ1-5; D uncertain. This CDR3 region has 16 residues. V was clipped by 1 base and J by 5 bases, with 15 bases between them. CDR1 and CDR2 (germline): MGHRA, YSYEKL. This chain's CDR3 is CASSQVSFRLDQPQHF. DNA of the CDR3: TGCGCCAGCAGCCAAGTTAGTTTCCGACTCGATCAGCCCCAGCATTTT.

This chain joins TRBV19 and TRBJ1-3, with D perhaps TRBD1 (5 bases). This CDR3 contains 13 residues. V gave up 5 bases and J gave up 4 bases, with 9 bases separating them. The germline V gene encodes CDR1 LNHDA and CDR2 SQIVND (reference sequence). The CDR3 nucleotides read TGTGCCAGTAGTTTTTCAGGGGGAAACACCATATATTTT. Translation gives CASSFSGGNTIYF.

V and J are TRBV28 and TRBJ2-5; TRBD1 or TRBD2 may be the D gene (5 bases each). Germline V CDR1 and CDR2: MDHEN, SYDVKM. The V gene lost 2 bases and the J gene lost 7 bases, with 17 bases spanning the gap. This CDR3 has 15 amino acids. CDR3 loop: CASSLNRGIPGTQYF. The CDR3 DNA reads as TGTGCCAGCAGTTTAAATCGGGGCATCCCAGGGACCCAGTACTTC.

This chain links TRBV4-1 with TRBJ2-6; 8 bases match TRBD1. V shed 0 bases and J 5 bases; nucleotides not matched to a gene: 9. Germline loops: CDR1 MGHRA, CDR2 YSYEKL. The CDR3 sequence is 18 residues long. CDR3 sequence reads: CASSQEVHAGGRANVLTF. The CDR3 nucleotides read TGCGCCAGCAGCCAAGAAGTCCACGCAGGGGGCAGGGCCAACGTCCTGACTTTC.

The chain uses TRBV6-5 and TRBJ2-3, with D unresolved. Germline values: CDR1 MNHEY, CDR2 SVGAGI. The CDR3 is 13 amino acids. Trimming pared 2 bases from V and 7 bases from J, leaving 10 bases between. CDR3 in DNA: TGTGCCAGCAGTTACGGGCCGACGAATACGCAGTATTTT. Encoded protein: CASSYGPTNTQYF.

The chain joins TRBV12-5 to TRBJ2-5; tentative D call: TRBD2 (5 bases). The CDR3 sequence is 12 residues long. CDR1 LGHNT and CDR2 FRNRAP come from the germline V gene. With 4 bases removed from V and 4 bases from J, the gap between germline ends came to 7 bases. The CDR3 region is CASGSGRETQYF. The CDR3 DNA sequence: TGTGCTAGTGGTTCGGGAAGAGAGACCCAGTACTTC.